One sample yielded the 6 T cell receptor beta chains listed below, sequenced in a study of cytomegalovirus exposure and HLA in healthy donors. With 60 Vbeta and 13 Jbeta primers, the PCR was carried out. The assay was immunoSEQ multiplex PCR, and TCRdb's table has in-frame clones only and misses some. The sample includes around 170,000 clones, roughly 84% of them seen just once. What was sequenced was PBMCs. Every receptor here comes from a woman aged 50 to 60 in good health and CMV-seropositive.

CDR3 in amino acids: CAISGGLAASGGQFF. In nucleotides, the CDR3 is TGTGCCATCAGCGGGGGACTAGCGGCTTCGGGGGGGCAGTTCTTC. The chain joins TRBV10-3 to TRBJ2-1; the match to TRBD2 covers 11 bases. The germline V gene has CDR1 ENHRY and CDR2 SYGVKD. The CDR3 covers 15 residues. V was pared by 6 bases and J by 12 bases, with 13 bases of the junction left unmatched.

The V gene is TRBV5-5, the J gene TRBJ2-7, with TRBD1 matching 8 bases. This CDR3 spans 16 amino acids. Per germline, CDR1 SGHKS and CDR2 YYEKEE (reference sequence). Trimming cost V 4 bases and J 5 bases; bases outside gene matches: 14. The CDR3 protein is CASSLILLTGVHEQYF. CDR3 DNA: TGTGCCAGCAGCCTTATCCTGTTGACAGGGGTTCACGAGCAGTACTTC.

The chain carries TRBV5-1 and TRBJ2-1; a possible D gene is TRBD1 (5 bases). V lost 3 bases and J 7 bases, leaving 20 bases between the germline ends. The CDR3 is made up of 16 amino acids. Germline CDR1 SGHRS, CDR2 YFSETQ. The chain's CDR3 is CASSSEGVVVRNEQFF. The CDR3 DNA sequence: TGCGCCAGCAGCTCTGAAGGGGTGGTAGTTAGAAATGAGCAGTTCTTC.

V is TRBV5-1 and J is TRBJ2-5, with TRBD2 matching 10 bases. This CDR3 is 16 amino acids long. The ends lost 1 base at V and 2 bases at J; junction bases unmatched: 5. CDR1 and CDR2 (germline): SGHRS, YFSETQ. The CDR3 sequence is CASSLSSGGPQETQYF. The CDR3 nucleotides are TGCGCCAGCAGCTTGTCTAGCGGGGGACCTCAAGAGACCCAGTACTTC.

The CDR3 here is CASTPGGIEGNTIYF. Here the CDR3 DNA reads TGTGCCAGCACCCCGGGGGGGATAGAGGGAAACACCATATATTTT. The rearrangement links TRBV6-6 to TRBJ1-3; possibly TRBD1 for D (5 bases). The CDR3 length is 15 residues. Germline CDR1 and CDR2: MNHNY and SVGAGI (reference sequence). V was pared by 7 bases and J by 4 bases, with 17 bases between.

The chain couples TRBV6-1 to TRBJ1-1, with D perhaps TRBD1 (6 bases). The CDR3 consists of 15 residues. Between the trimmed V and J ends, which lost 7 bases and 2 bases, there was a span of 17 bases. Germline V gene lookup returns CDR1 MNHNS and CDR2 SASEGT. CDR3 nucleotide sequence: TGTGCCAGCACGTGGTCTACGGGGGGCAACACTGAAGCTTTCTTT. The encoded protein is CASTWSTGGNTEAFF.